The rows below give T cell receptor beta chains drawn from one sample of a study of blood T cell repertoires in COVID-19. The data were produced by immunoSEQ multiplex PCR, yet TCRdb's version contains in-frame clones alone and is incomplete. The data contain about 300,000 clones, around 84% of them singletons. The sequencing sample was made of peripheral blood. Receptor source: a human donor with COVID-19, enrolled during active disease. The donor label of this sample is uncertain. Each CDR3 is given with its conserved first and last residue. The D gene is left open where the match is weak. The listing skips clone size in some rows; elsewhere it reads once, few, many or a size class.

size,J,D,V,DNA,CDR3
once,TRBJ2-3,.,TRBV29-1,TGCAGCGGAGCAGGGCATTTCACAGATACGCAGTATTTT,CSGAGHFTDTQYF
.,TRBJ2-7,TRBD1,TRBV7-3,TGTGCCAGCAGCTTAACGACAGGGAGCTCCTACGAGCAGTACTTC,CASSLTTGSSYEQYF
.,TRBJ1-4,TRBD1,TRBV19,TGTGCCAGTAGTCCGACAGGGGCAACTAATGAAAAACTGTTTTTT,CASSPTGATNEKLFF
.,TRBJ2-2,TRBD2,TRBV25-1,TGTGCCAGCAGTGGAGGACTAGCGGGGCCGAACACCGGGGAGCTGTTTTTT,CASSGGLAGPNTGELFF
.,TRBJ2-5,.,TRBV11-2,TGTGCCAGCAGCTTAGTCGGCCAGGGAAGGGTAGGGACCCAGTACTTC,CASSLVGQGRVGTQYF
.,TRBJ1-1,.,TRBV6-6,TGTGCCAGCAGTCGAGGAGGAGACGAAGCTTTCTTT,CASSRGGDEAFF
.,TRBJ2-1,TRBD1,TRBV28,TGTGCCAGCAGTCGGACAGGGCTGGGTTACAATGAGCAGTTCTTC,CASSRTGLGYNEQFF
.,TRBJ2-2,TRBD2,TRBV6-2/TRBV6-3,TGTGCCAGCAGCCCCGGGCTGCGGGGGGCGAACACCGGGGAGCTGTTTTTT,CASSPGLRGANTGELFF
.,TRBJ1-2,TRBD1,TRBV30,TGTGCCTGGGACCAGGACAGGGGGTTACGTCCCTACACCTTC,CAWDQDRGLRPYTF
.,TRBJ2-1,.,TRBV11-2,TGTGCCAGCAGCTTAGTAGCCGGGGCGGGACGGGGCAATGAGCAGTTCTTC,CASSLVAGAGRGNEQFF
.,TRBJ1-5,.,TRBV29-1,TGCAGCGTTGCACAGGGCGATCAGCCCCAGCATTTT,CSVAQGDQPQHF
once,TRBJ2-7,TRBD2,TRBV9,TGTGCCAGCAGTCTCACCCCCTCAAGCGGGAGCAACGAGCAGTACTTC,CASSLTPSSGSNEQYF
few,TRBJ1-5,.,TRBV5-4,TGTGCCAGCAGCTCAAATAGCAATCAGCCCCAGCATTTT,CASSSNSNQPQHF
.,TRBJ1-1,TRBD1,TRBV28,TGTGCCAGCAGTTCAATACAGGGGGCAGCTGAAGCTTTCTTT,CASSSIQGAAEAFF
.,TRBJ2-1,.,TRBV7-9,TGTGCCAGCAGCTTAGATATAGCGGAGTACTACAATGAGCAGTTCTTC,CASSLDIAEYYNEQFF
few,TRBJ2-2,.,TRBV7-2,TGTGCCAGCAGCCCAAATGCGGCCCTCGCGAACACCGGGGAGCTGTTTTTT,CASSPNAALANTGELFF
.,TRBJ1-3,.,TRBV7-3,TGTGCCAGCAGCTTACAATCAGGGACAGGAAACACCATATATTTT,CASSLQSGTGNTIYF
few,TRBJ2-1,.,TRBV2,TGTGCCAGCAGTCTACAGGGAACACCCTACAATGAGCAGTTCTTC,CASSLQGTPYNEQFF
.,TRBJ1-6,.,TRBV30,TGTGCCTACTCGACTGAAAATAATTCACCCCTCCACTTT,CAYSTENNSPLHF
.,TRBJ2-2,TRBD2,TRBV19,TGTGCCAGTAGTATTCAAGGACTAGCGGGAGGCAGGGCCACCGGGGAGCTGTTTTTT,CASSIQGLAGGRATGELFF
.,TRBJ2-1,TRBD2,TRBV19,TGTGCCAGTAGGGGACTAGCGACCTACAATGAGCAGTTCTTC,CASRGLATYNEQFF
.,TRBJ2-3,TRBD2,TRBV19,TGTGCCAGTAGTATTTCTTCTAGCGGGAGGGTTGTCAGTACGCAGTATTTT,CASSISSSGRVVSTQYF
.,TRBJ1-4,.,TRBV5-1,TGCGCCAGTCATAGAAGTTCCAGGGCCGATGAAAAACTGTTTTTT,CASHRSSRADEKLFF
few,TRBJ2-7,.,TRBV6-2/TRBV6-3,TGTGCCAGCAGTTTCTTCGGTACAGGGACATACGAGCAGTACTTC,CASSFFGTGTYEQYF
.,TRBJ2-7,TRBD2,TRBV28,TGTGCCAGCAGAACTAGCGGCTCCTACGAGCAGTACTTC,CASRTSGSYEQYF
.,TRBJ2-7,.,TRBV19,TGTGCCAGTAGCACCGGGACTGTCTCCTACGAGCAGTACTTC,CASSTGTVSYEQYF
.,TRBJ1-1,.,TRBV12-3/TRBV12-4,TGTGCCAGCACCTGGGGGGAAGTAGGTGAAGCTTTCTTT,CASTWGEVGEAFF
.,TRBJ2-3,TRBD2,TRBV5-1,TGCGCCAGCAGCTTGGCCTTGACTAGCGGTTTCACAGATACGCAGTATTTT,CASSLALTSGFTDTQYF
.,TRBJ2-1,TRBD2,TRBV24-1,TGTGCCACCAGTGGTCCCGCTAGCGGGACGGGGATCTACAATGAGCAGTTCTTC,CATSGPASGTGIYNEQFF
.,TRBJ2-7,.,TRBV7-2,TGTGCCAGCAGCGAAGAGGGCGGTTCCTACGAGCAGTACTTC,CASSEEGGSYEQYF
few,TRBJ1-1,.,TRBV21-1,TGTGCCAGCAGCAAAGCTCTCAGGGGAGGGGGGACTGAAGCTTTCTTT,CASSKALRGGGTEAFF
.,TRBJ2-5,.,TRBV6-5,TGTGCCAGCAGGCCACAGGGAAAAGAGACCCAGTACTTC,CASRPQGKETQYF
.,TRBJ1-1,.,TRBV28,TGTGCCAGCAGCCTGGACAGCCGGATTGAAGCTTTCTTT,CASSLDSRIEAFF
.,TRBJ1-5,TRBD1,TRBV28,TGTGCCAGCGGGGACAGGGGGCCCGGAGGGCCCCAGCATTTT,CASGDRGPGGPQHF
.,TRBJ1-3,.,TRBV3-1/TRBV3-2,TGTGCCAGCAGCCAGTCGCCAGGGGCCGGAAACACCATATATTTT,CASSQSPGAGNTIYF
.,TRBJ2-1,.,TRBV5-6,TGTGCCAGCAGCCACCCAGTAGGGGGAGGGTTCAATGAGCAGTTCTTC,CASSHPVGGGFNEQFF
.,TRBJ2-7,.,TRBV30,TGTGCCTGGAGTAAGGCGCGGGGTACGTTCTCCTACGAGCAGTACTTC,CAWSKARGTFSYEQYF
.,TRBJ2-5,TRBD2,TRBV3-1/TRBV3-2,TGTGCCAGCAGACTCGCTAGGGCAGCGGGAGAGGGAAGAGAGACCCAGTACTTC,CASRLARAAGEGRETQYF
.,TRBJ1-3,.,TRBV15,TGTGCCACCAGCAGAGATTTCGCCTACCGCTCTGGAAACACCATATATTTT,CATSRDFAYRSGNTIYF
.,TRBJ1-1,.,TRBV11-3,TGTGCCAGCAGCTCCGGGTCCTACACTGAAGCTTTCTTT,CASSSGSYTEAFF
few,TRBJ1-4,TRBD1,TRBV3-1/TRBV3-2,TGTGCCAGCAGATCCCGACAGGGAGCGGATGAAAAACTGTTTTTT,CASRSRQGADEKLFF
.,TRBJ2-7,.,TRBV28,TGTGCCAGCAGTCCTAGAGTATCCGAGCAGTACTTC,CASSPRVSEQYF
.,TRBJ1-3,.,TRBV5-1,TGCGCCAGCAGCTTGGCCGGGGTTCTGAGAGGAAACACCATATATTTT,CASSLAGVLRGNTIYF
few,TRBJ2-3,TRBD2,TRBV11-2,TGTGCCAGCAGCCGCCTAGCGGGGCGCACAGATACGCAGTATTTT,CASSRLAGRTDTQYF
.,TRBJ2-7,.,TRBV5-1,TGCGCCAGCAGCGCCGGCGGCTACGAGCAGTACTTC,CASSAGGYEQYF
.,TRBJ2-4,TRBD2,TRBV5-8,TGTGCCAGCAGCTTCAGTTTCCAGGGACTAGCGGGGGAAAACATTCAGTACTTC,CASSFSFQGLAGENIQYF
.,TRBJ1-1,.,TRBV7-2,TGTGCCAGCAGCACCCCGGGGGAGGGCACTGAAGCTTTCTTT,CASSTPGEGTEAFF
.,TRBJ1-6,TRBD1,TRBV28,TGTGCCAGCAGTTTACAGGGGGTTCGATCACCCCTCCACTTT,CASSLQGVRSPLHF
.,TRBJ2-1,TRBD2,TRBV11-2,TGTGCCAGCAGCTTTGGGGGCGGAGCGGGAGGTGAGCAGTTCTTC,CASSFGGGAGGEQFF
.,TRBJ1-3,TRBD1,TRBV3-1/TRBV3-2,TGTGCCAGCTCGACAGGGGGTTTTGTAGCAAACACCATATATTTT,CASSTGGFVANTIYF
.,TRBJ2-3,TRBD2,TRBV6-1,TGTGCCAGCAGTGGGGGTGAAGGCGGGAGGTGGGCCACAGATACGCAGTATTTT,CASSGGEGGRWATDTQYF
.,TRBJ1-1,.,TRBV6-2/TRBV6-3,TGTGCCAGCAGTTACCCCTGGGCCGCGGGGGCGCGTGGTAACACTGAAGCTTTCTTT,CASSYPWAAGARGNTEAFF
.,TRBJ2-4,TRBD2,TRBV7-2,TGTGCCAGCAGCCCTAAAGGACTAGCGGGAGATCCCCTCCCCAACATTCAGTACTTC,CASSPKGLAGDPLPNIQYF